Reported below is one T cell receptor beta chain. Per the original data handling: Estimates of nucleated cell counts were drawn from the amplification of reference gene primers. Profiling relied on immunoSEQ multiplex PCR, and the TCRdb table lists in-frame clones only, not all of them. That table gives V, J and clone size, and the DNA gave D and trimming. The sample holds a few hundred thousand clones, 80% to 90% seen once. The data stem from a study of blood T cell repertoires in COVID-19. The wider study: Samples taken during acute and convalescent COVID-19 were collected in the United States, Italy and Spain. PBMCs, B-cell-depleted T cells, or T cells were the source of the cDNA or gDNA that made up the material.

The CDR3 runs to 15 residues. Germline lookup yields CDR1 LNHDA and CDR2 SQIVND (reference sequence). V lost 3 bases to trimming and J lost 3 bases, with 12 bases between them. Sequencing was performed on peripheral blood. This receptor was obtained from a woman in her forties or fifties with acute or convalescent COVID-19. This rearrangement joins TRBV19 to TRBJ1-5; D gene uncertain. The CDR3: CASSITYVANQPQHF. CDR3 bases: TGTGCCAGTAGTATTACATATGTGGCCAATCAGCCCCAGCATTTT.